This T cell receptor (beta chain) derives from a study of cytomegalovirus exposure and HLA in healthy donors (dated by TCRdb to about 2017). With regard to the full study: An earlier analysis of roughly 610 of the donors reported about 280 Gb of sequence data and roughly 120 million unique TCR beta sequences obtained from approximately 180 million T cells. About 330 gigabases of sequencing data and around 80 million unique TCR sequences made up an early release that covered 500 to 700 HLA-typed donors. The study aimed to test whether cataloging public T cell receptors could reveal signatures of past pathogen exposure. A later genetic analysis took genome-wide SNP genotypes for about three fifths of the 666 donors and used that subset as a discovery cohort. Several DR-DQ haplotypes were handled as single units for association and clustering because linkage in the cohort was strong. The study profiled the T cell repertoires of some 610 subjects by immunosequencing and related them to cytomegalovirus serostatus. Of the roughly 400 genotyped donors, about 84% fell in the genetic ancestry cluster associated with self-reported Caucasian donors. Besides the first cohort of around 670 subjects, a separate validation cohort made up of 120 or so different subjects was used. Every discovery cohort repertoire had been produced on one sequencing platform. Among over 350 genotyped donors of the cohort, an average of about 240,000 unique TCR beta nucleotide sequences were sequenced per donor, roughly 20% of them non-productive. A later analysis re-analyzed previously published TCR beta repertoires from 500 to 700 donors and added high-resolution HLA genotyping to study TCR occurrence patterns. The number of typed donors differed by locus: about 620-640 for A, B, C, DRB1 and DQB1; 500 to 550 for DQA1; 606 for DPA1; and around 470 for DPB1. HLA typing included class I and class II loci at four-digit resolution. High-throughput TCR immunosequencing, statistical association of individual TCRs with disease status, and machine learning were combined to predict cytomegalovirus infection status. An earlier analysis of a few hundred of the donors applied high-throughput TCR beta sequencing to assess whether each TCR beta V gene segment acted as functional or pseudogenic. Donor age, sex, ethnicity and CMV serostatus were collected together with the repertoire data. Rather than drawing on any new phenotypic data, the later analysis identified candidate immune exposures from TCR beta sequences and the way those sequences occurred across donors.

The cohort was made up of about 610 healthy bone marrow donors. At the time of sampling, all cohort members were nominally healthy, though unrecorded immune exposures were likely present. The donor tested CMV seronegative, placing the donor among the 352 seronegative members of the cohort. Every donor gave a peripheral blood sample, and the peripheral blood mononuclear cells from that sample were used for TCR beta sequencing. Genomic DNA was extracted from the blood cell samples with the Qiagen DNeasy Blood Extraction Kit. To prepare the library, the immunoSEQ multiplex PCR assay was applied. The multiplex PCR relied on a mix of 60 forward primers for TCR Vbeta segments and 13 reverse primers for TCR Jbeta segments. Amplification of the CDR3 region of rearranged TCR beta genes was performed with a multiplex PCR assay on genomic DNA. Amplified TCR beta libraries were sequenced as 87-base-pair reads on the Illumina HiSeq System. The original methods were these. A later analysis counted tens of millions of unique TCR beta chains across the 666 repertoires, and around 12 million of these chains were shared by at least two donors. Raw reads were error-corrected and collapsed into unique sequences with a nearest-neighbor algorithm that merged closely related sequences to remove PCR and sequencing errors. CDR3 sequences were aligned to IMGT reference sequences to assign V, D and J gene segments. For a sequence to be retained, at least a six-nucleotide match to both a V gene segment and a J gene segment was required. Rearrangements were called productive when the CDR3 lacked stop codons and stayed in frame with V and J; all others were non-productive. CDR3 was defined by IMGT convention, running from the second conserved V-encoded cysteine to the conserved J-encoded phenylalanine. Sequences without an unambiguous match to a single V gene segment were excluded from the earlier analysis of about 630 of the donors. An earlier analysis of a few hundred of the donors classified V segments as functional when productive rearrangements were above 56.7% and as segregating when the standard deviation between donors was above 5%. A statistical classification framework was built for diagnosing cytomegalovirus status from the catalog of TCR beta chain sequences. In a later analysis, V and J genes were assigned by comparing TCR nucleotide sequences against IMGT/GENE-DB human TR gene sequences. The TCRdist pipeline was used in a later analysis to assign CDR3 sequences and most-parsimonious VDJ recombination scenarios. In a later analysis, each TCR beta chain was defined by its CDR3 amino acid sequence together with its V-gene family, and reads without a unique V-gene family were excluded. In a later analysis, 450 to 600 highly shared, low-generation-probability nucleotide sequences were removed to address suspected cross-contamination and a sequencing artifact. A later analysis calculated a clonal expansion index for each public chain from normalized within-repertoire ranks of inferred template counts. In a later analysis, generation probabilities were computed with a VDJ recombination model fitted to out-of-frame rearrangements, and the resulting probabilities were checked against IGoR. A later analysis scored TCR-TCR, TCR-HLA and TCR-CMV co-occurrence with hypergeometric tests, applying a repertoire-size bias correction to TCR pairs. To estimate false discovery rates, a later analysis permuted the HLA or CMV assignments 20 times. A later analysis grouped co-occurring TCRs with DBSCAN, adding TCRdist sequence similarity when clustering within HLA-allele-positive subsets. Co-occurrence clustering excluded repertoires with fewer than 30,000 or more than 120,000 public chains, plus five with anomalous nucleotide sharing. The table was pulled from immuneACCESS by TCRdb, which kept in-frame rearrangements only. Such tables lose some clones; where checked, under half of the loss comes from unresolved V genes, and the rest has no known cause. The V and J calls and clone size come from that table; D and trimming were worked out from the DNA. This sample gives about 150,000 clones in total; roughly 80% of them show up just once. The ten most abundant clones make up about 15% of the sample.

The CDR3 has 15 amino acids, counting the end cysteine and phenylalanine. Only the CDR3 DNA is retained, 45 bases long and in frame from the first base. As encoded in the germline V gene (reference sequence), CDR1 is SGHKS while CDR2 is YYEKEE. The junction carries 15 bases between V and J, which are trimmed by 4 bases and 5 bases respectively. Study-wide findings and limitations: In vitro tests confirmed that three of the cytomegalovirus-associated TCR beta chains recognize cytomegalovirus antigens. The authors suggested that the approach could potentially be generalized to other disease states and immunological phenotypes. In both the original and validation cohorts, the classifier was reported to diagnose cytomegalovirus status with high specificity and sensitivity. Because HLA typing was unavailable for some donors at each locus, only the typed subset was used in association tests. Presence/absence analyses assumed roughly uniform sequencing depth across donors, an assumption that may not hold. The only immune exposure information available for the cohort was CMV serostatus. This cohort had only TCR beta chains sequenced, and the lack of alpha or paired-chain data limited which features could be detected. Broadly in line with IMGT annotations, most TCR beta V segments showed up in productive rearrangements about 87% or about 30% of the time in an earlier analysis of 587 of the donors. In a later analysis, the rate of TCR association differed among HLA loci, with DRB1 alleles having the most associated TCRs and HLA-C alleles having the fewest. A further reported finding was that TCR beta sequences accurately predicted the HLA-A and HLA-B alleles for most subjects in the first cohort. Correlated functional status among segregating V segments might reflect linkage disequilibrium, but an unknown experimental factor could not be ruled out. In a later analysis, HLA-associated TCR beta chains were found to be more clonally expanded and to have lower generation probabilities than equally common non-associated chains. Several of the top co-occurrence clusters appeared to be linked to parvovirus B19, influenza, CMV and Epstein-Barr virus, according to a later analysis. Most CMV-associated TCR beta chains appeared to be HLA-restricted in a later analysis, and the HLA associations seemed to be driven largely by CMV exposure. A cluster of highly shared sequence variants was judged likely to be a technical artifact of the sequencing pipeline. At a false discovery rate of 0.05, a later analysis linked 16,951 TCR beta sequences to specific HLA alleles. When HLA alleles, especially DR and DQ, strongly co-occurred, TCR associations were difficult to assign to individual alleles. Because counts were too low, roughly 17 rarely observed V segments, including chromosome 9 orphons, were left out of the earlier analysis of about 620 of the donors. Some IMGT-functional V segments, including TRBV6-2 and TRBV6-3, could not be told apart with the 87-base-pair reads, so those segments were excluded. A total of 164 TCR beta chains were listed by the study as associated with cytomegalovirus. Most TCR sequences were observed very rarely across donors, whereas some public TCRs were present in many individuals. According to a later genetic analysis, donors in an Asian-associated ancestry cluster had fewer N-insertions in productive TCRs than the approximately 610-donor mean. An association between a missense DCLRE1C variant and V-gene and J-gene trimming of TCR beta chains was found in a later genetic analysis and replicated in an independent cohort.

Regarding this clone: Its recognized antigen is unknown. The sample holds no much larger clone one base away, and base qualities are not on file.

This clonotype was obtained from a woman aged 40 to 50 in good health and CMV-seronegative. The sample was PBMCs. The chain uses TRBV5-5 and TRBJ1-4; 5 matching bases give a weak D call of TRBD1. DNA sequence: TGTGCCAGCAGCGGAACGACAGTTGGGAATGAAAAACTGTTTTTT. Translation gives CASSGTTVGNEKLFF.